This TCR beta chain was found in a study of cytomegalovirus exposure and HLA in healthy donors. This PCR relied on a set of 60 Vbeta primers and 13 Jbeta primers. TCRdb's copy holds only in-frame clones and misses some; the assay was immunoSEQ multiplex PCR. This sample has 92,000 or so clones, with over 55% found just once. The donors were healthy bone marrow donors. This CDR3 region has 15 residues. CDR1 is ENHRY, CDR2 SYGVKD, per germline. With 0 bases removed from V and 7 bases from J, the gap between germline ends came to 13 bases. Sequencing was done on a sample of PBMCs. This TCR was recovered from a woman aged 50 to 60 in good health and CMV-seropositive. The V call is TRBV10-3, the J call TRBJ2-1; perhaps TRBD2 as D (6 bases). The CDR3 region is CAISESKGAGNEQFF. CDR3 DNA: TGTGCCATCAGTGAGTCGAAAGGGGCGGGGAATGAGCAGTTCTTC.